Following are 19 T cell receptor beta chains from one sample sequenced in a study of CD8 T cells in ankylosing spondylitis (dated by TCRdb to about 2017). Overall results and qualifications from the work: A TCR beta motif made up of several highly homologous amino acid variants appeared to be characteristic of blood from ankylosing spondylitis patients.

Antigen specificity for these receptors is unknown. The receptor library was made with 5' RACE. Sequencing relied on an Illumina HiSeq 2500. TCRdb's own reprocessing of the public reads used fastp at Q25 and MiXCR and kept productive beta chains. Identical CDR3 protein sequences are pooled into one entry, listed with their most common genes and DNA. Present in this sample are approximately 540,000 distinct CDR3 sequences, roughly 12% of which were seen just once. The ten largest clones capture 6.8% of the sample. The sequencing sample was made of blood, either unsorted or a sorted T cell fraction (not recorded which). Receptors originate from a male donor with ankylosing spondylitis.

This clonotype was found a few times. The chain carries TRBV7-8 and TRBJ2-5; 7 bases are shared with TRBD1. Germline V lookup: CDR1 SGHVS, CDR2 FQNEAQ. V shed 5 bases and J 2 bases; nucleotides not matched to a gene: 11. The CDR3 has 16 residues. CDR3 region: CASSAPNRGLQETQYF. The CDR3, as DNA: TGTGCCAGCAGCGCCCCGAACAGGGGTTTACAAGAGACCCAGTACTTC.

This clonotype was seen only a few times. The chain is built from TRBV5-1 and TRBJ1-1; 8 bases are shared with TRBD1. CDR1 and CDR2 (germline): SGHRS, YFSETQ. V lost 0 bases and J lost 0; bases outside the gene matches: 4. The CDR3 loop spans 16 amino acids. The CDR3 DNA reads TGCGCCAGCAGCTTGGTCACAGGGGGGATGAACACTGAAGCTTTCTTT. Encoded protein: CASSLVTGGMNTEAFF. Complete variable domain (other parts from reference TRBV5-1 and TRBJ1-1): KAGVTQTPRYLIKTRGQQVTLSCSPISGHRSVSWYQQTPGQGLQFLFEYFSETQRNKGNFPGRFSGRQFSNSRSEMNVSTLELGDSALYLCASSLVTGGMNTEAFFGQGTRLTVV.

This clonotype came up a few times. The chain carries TRBV13 and TRBJ2-1, with TRBD2 matching 10 bases. CDR3 length: 15 amino acids. Germline V gives CDR1 PRHDT, CDR2 FYEKMQ (reference sequence). The V segment lost 4 bases and the J segment 2 bases; nucleotides outside the gene matches: 2. This CDR3 reads CASSSLAGTYNEQFF. CDR3 DNA: TGTGCCAGCAGCTCACTAGCGGGGACCTACAATGAGCAGTTCTTC.

The V and J genes are TRBV6-1 and TRBJ1-5; D gene uncertain. The CDR3 consists of 9 residues. Germline lookup yields CDR1 MNHNS and CDR2 SASEGT. Trimming removed 8 bases from V and 10 bases from J, with 6 bases in between. CDR3 nucleotide sequence: TGTGCCAGCGGGCCCCCCCAGCATTTT. Protein product: CASGPPQHF.

V and J are TRBV7-8 and TRBJ1-1; a weak D match, TRBD1 (5 bases). The CDR3 extends over 17 amino acids. The germline V and J ends were trimmed by 3 bases and 1 base, with 18 bases remaining between them. The germline V gene encodes CDR1 SGHVS and CDR2 FQNEAQ. CDR3 sequence: CASSFRGGASRNTEAFF. For the CDR3, the DNA is TGTGCCAGCAGCTTCCGCGGAGGGGCTTCCAGGAACACTGAAGCTTTCTTT.

This clonotype was seen at least ten times. This chain links TRBV6-1 with TRBJ1-2; D is uncertain. Between the trimmed V and J ends, which lost 6 bases and 4 bases, there was a span of 15 bases. Germline CDR1 MNHNS, CDR2 SASEGT. The CDR3 is 14 amino acids. The CDR3 is CASRADARSYGYTF. DNA of the CDR3: TGTGCCAGCAGGGCGGACGCTCGCTCCTATGGCTACACCTTC.

This chain joins TRBV13 and TRBJ2-7; possibly TRBD1 or TRBD2 for D (6 bases each). There are 14 residues in the CDR3. Trimming removed 4 bases at V and 0 bases at J, with 10 bases between. The germline V gene has CDR1 PRHDT and CDR2 FYEKMQ (reference sequence). CDR3 bases: TGTGCCAGCAGCTCCGGGGGCAGCTCCTACGAGCAGTACGTC. Its translation is CASSSGGSSYEQYV.

This clonotype was seen only a few times. The V and J genes are TRBV5-1 and TRBJ2-7, with D possibly called TRBD1 or TRBD2 (5 bases each). CDR3 length: 15 residues. Per germline, CDR1 SGHRS and CDR2 YFSETQ. Deletions cut 0 bases from V and 0 bases from J, with 10 bases between. CDR3 sequence reads: CASSLAAGSSYEQYV. In DNA form, the CDR3 reads TGCGCCAGCAGCTTGGCGGCAGGGAGCTCCTACGAGCAGTACGTC.

The chain carries TRBV20-1 and TRBJ2-1, with 12 nucleotides matching TRBD2. V was pared by 3 bases and J by 1 base, with 4 bases of the junction left unmatched. CDR1 and CDR2 (germline): DFQATT, SNEGSKA (reference sequence). The CDR3 contains 16 residues. CDR3 coding DNA: TGCAGTGCTAGCTCTAGCGGGAGGGGGTCCTACAATGAGCAGTTCTTC. As protein: CSASSSGRGSYNEQFF.

This chain connects TRBV18 to TRBJ2-1; weak D call: TRBD2 (6 bases). This CDR3 comprises 16 residues. Germline V gives CDR1 KGHSH, CDR2 LQKENI. Trimming left V 0 bases short and J 6 bases short, with 15 bases between. The CDR3 protein is CASSPPEGLRRNEQFF. The CDR3, as DNA: TGTGCCAGCTCACCACCGGAGGGGCTACGCCGCAATGAGCAGTTCTTC.

The chain combines TRBV12-3 or TRBV12-4 with TRBJ1-2, with TRBD1 matching over 9 bases. After removal of 6 bases from V and 4 bases from J, the junction contained 6 bases not matched to a gene. The CDR3 is 14 amino acids. CDR3 protein: CASSRGQGTYGYTF. The CDR3, as DNA: TGTGCCAGCAGCCGTGGACAGGGGACCTATGGCTACACCTTC.

This chain joins TRBV7-9 and TRBJ1-1; 8 bases agree with TRBD1. Germline CDR1 SEHNR, CDR2 FQNEAQ (reference sequence). The CDR3 consists of 14 residues. Trimming at V came to 4 bases and at J to 5 bases, leaving 6 bases not matched to a gene. The CDR3 spells CASSSQTGETEAFF. CDR3 DNA: TGTGCCAGCAGCTCCCAGACAGGGGAGACTGAAGCTTTCTTT.

This clonotype was counted many times. The chain uses TRBV27 and TRBJ2-2; 9 bases align to TRBD2. The CDR3 length is 15 residues. The V and J ends lost 5 bases and 1 base, in that order; junction bases with no gene match: 2. Germline V gene sequence: CDR1 MNHEY, CDR2 SMNVEV (reference sequence). The CDR3 is CASSLAGWNTGELFF. The CDR3 bases are TGTGCCAGCAGTCTAGCGGGGTGGAACACCGGGGAGCTGTTTTTT.

This clonotype was detected only a few times. The genes are TRBV6-5 and TRBJ2-3; 11 bases are shared with TRBD2. The CDR3 spans 17 residues. Germline CDR1 reads MNHEY; CDR2 reads SVGAGI. With 0 bases clipped from V and 4 bases from J, the junction kept 6 bases outside the gene matches. DNA for the CDR3: TGTGCCAGCAGTTACTCGGGGCTAGCGGGAGGATCAGATACGCAGTATTTT. Amino acid sequence: CASSYSGLAGGSDTQYF.

The chain joins TRBV20-1 to TRBJ2-1; 10 nucleotides match TRBD2. The CDR3 has 16 amino acids. Germline values: CDR1 DFQATT, CDR2 SNEGSKA (reference sequence). Unmatched junction bases numbered 5, after V lost 0 bases and J lost 3 bases. CDR3 protein: CSARETTSGNYNEQFF. CDR3 nucleotides: TGCAGTGCTAGAGAAACCACTAGCGGGAACTACAATGAGCAGTTCTTC.

This clonotype was picked up a small number of times. The chain links TRBV6-2 or TRBV6-3 to TRBJ1-1; 9 nucleotides line up with TRBD1. The CDR3 consists of 13 residues. V gave up 10 bases and J gave up 3 bases; unmatched junction bases: 6. The germline gives CDR1 MNHEY, CDR2 SVGEGT. The CDR3 is CATRQGVYTEAFF. Written as DNA, the CDR3 is TGTGCCACCAGACAGGGGGTGTACACTGAAGCTTTCTTT.

Ten or more counts support this clonotype. This chain uses TRBV5-1 with TRBJ2-3, with TRBD1 matching 7 bases. Germline CDR1 and CDR2: SGHRS and YFSETQ. The V gene end was trimmed by 4 bases and the J gene end by 1 base; junction bases not matched to a gene: 9. This CDR3 is built from 16 residues. The CDR3 region is CASSPSRDRGTDTQYF. In DNA, the CDR3 is TGCGCCAGCAGCCCCAGCCGGGACAGAGGCACAGATACGCAGTATTTT.

The sample holds a few counts of this clonotype. The rearrangement links TRBV5-1 to TRBJ2-1, with 9 bases lining up with TRBD1. From germline, CDR1 is SGHRS and CDR2 YFSETQ. This CDR3 is 14 amino acids long. The ends lost 4 bases at V and 8 bases at J; junction bases unmatched: 7. CDR3: CASSPNRDRDEQFF. CDR3 coding DNA: TGCGCCAGCAGCCCGAACCGGGACAGGGATGAGCAGTTCTTC.

In this sample, this clonotype turned up a few times. This chain joins TRBV7-2 and TRBJ2-5; 13 nucleotides match TRBD2. Germline assignment: CDR1 SGHTA and CDR2 FQGNSA. The CDR3 covers 15 residues. Trimming at V came to 5 bases and at J to 4 bases, leaving 4 bases not matched to a gene. Written as DNA, the CDR3 is TGTGCCAGCAGCAAAGGACTAGCGGGAGCAGAGACCCAGTACTTC. Protein: CASSKGLAGAETQYF.